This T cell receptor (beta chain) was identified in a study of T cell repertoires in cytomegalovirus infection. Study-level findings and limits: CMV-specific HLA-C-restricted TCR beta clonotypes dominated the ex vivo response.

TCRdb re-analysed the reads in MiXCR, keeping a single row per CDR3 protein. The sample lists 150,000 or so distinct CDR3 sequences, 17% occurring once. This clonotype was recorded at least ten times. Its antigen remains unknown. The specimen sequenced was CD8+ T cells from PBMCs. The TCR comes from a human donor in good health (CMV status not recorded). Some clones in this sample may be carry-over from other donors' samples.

The DNA for the CDR3 is TGTGCCAGCAGCTCCGACAGGGACTATAATTCACCCCTCCACTTT. Amino acid sequence: CASSSDRDYNSPLHF. The V and J genes are TRBV7-2 and TRBJ1-6; TRBD1 matches 7 bases. This CDR3 is 15 amino acids long. V lost 4 bases to trimming and J lost 3 bases; unmatched junction nucleotides: 3. CDR1 and CDR2 from the germline V gene are SGHTA and FQGNSA.